The rows below give T cell receptor beta chains drawn from one sample of a study of tumor-infiltrating lymphocytes in localized non-small cell lung cancer. The assay was immunoSEQ multiplex PCR, and TCRdb's table has in-frame clones only and misses some. Of 21,000 or so clones listed, approximately 80% are singletons. The sample consisted of lung tumor tissue. These TCRs come from a human donor with non-small cell lung cancer. CDR3s include the opening cysteine and the closing phenylalanine or tryptophan. D genes are given only for firm matches. Rows give clone size only sometimes, using once, few, many, or a class for an expanded clone.

.	TRBV2	TRBJ2-3	TRBD2	TGTGCCAGCAGCCAGGGACTAGCGTTTAGCACAGATACGCAGTATTTT	CASSQGLAFSTDTQYF
.	TRBV4-2	TRBJ1-4	.	TGTGCCAGCAGCCTTGAGGGTCTTAATGAAAAACTGTTTTTT	CASSLEGLNEKLFF
.	TRBV28	TRBJ1-2	TRBD1	TGTGCCAGCAGCCTGGGACAGGGTCGTGGCTACACCTTC	CASSLGQGRGYTF
once	TRBV5-6	TRBJ2-7	TRBD2	TGTGCCAGCAGCGCCGGACTAGCCGACGAGCAGTACTTC	CASSAGLADEQYF
.	TRBV28	TRBJ2-7	.	TGTGCCAGCAGTTTACACGAACTAGTCTTGTTCGAGCAGTACTTC	CASSLHELVLFEQYF
.	TRBV29-1	TRBJ2-7	.	TGCAGCGTTGAAGACCCAGACAGGACCTACGAGCAGTACTTC	CSVEDPDRTYEQYF
.	TRBV4-1	TRBJ2-1	.	TGCGCCAGCAGCCACATCGGGGGCAATGAGCAGTTCTTC	CASSHIGGNEQFF
.	TRBV18	TRBJ2-3	.	TGTGCCAGCTCACCCCTGTTAGCGGTTAGCACAGATACGCAGTATTTT	CASSPLLAVSTDTQYF
.	TRBV7-9	TRBJ2-1	TRBD2	TGTGCCAGCGAGAGCGGGAGAAGAAATGAGCAGTTCTTC	CASESGRRNEQFF
.	TRBV9	TRBJ1-3	.	TGTGCCAGCAGCGCCTTCACTTCTACTGGAAACACCATATATTTT	CASSAFTSTGNTIYF
few	TRBV10-3	TRBJ2-7	.	TGTGCCATCAGTGGCCAAGGGGGATACGGCGACGAGCAGTACTTC	CAISGQGGYGDEQYF
.	TRBV28	TRBJ1-5	.	TGTGCCAGCAGTTTCGGCCCTAGCAATCAGCCCCAGCATTTT	CASSFGPSNQPQHF
.	TRBV14	TRBJ1-6	TRBD1	TGTGCCAGCAGGGCCCGGGGACAGAGGGGAACACCCCTCCACTTT	CASRARGQRGTPLHF
.	TRBV18	TRBJ1-3	.	TGTGCCAGCTCAGCCAACACCGGGGGCTCTGGAAACACCATATATTTT	CASSANTGGSGNTIYF
.	TRBV7-3	TRBJ2-1	.	TGTGCCAGCAGCTTAGGGGTTTCCTACAATGAGCAGTTCTTC	CASSLGVSYNEQFF
once	TRBV18	TRBJ1-1	TRBD1	TGTGCCAGCTCACCAGACGGGACAGGGGACACTGAAGCTTTCTTT	CASSPDGTGDTEAFF
.	TRBV5-6	TRBJ2-7	TRBD2	TGTGCCAGCAGCCAGGCTAGCGGGAGCAACGAGCAGTACTTC	CASSQASGSNEQYF
.	TRBV18	TRBJ2-5	TRBD2	TGTGCCAGCTCCCCTACCACCTTTCAGGGACTAGATCGGGAGACCCAGTACTTC	CASSPTTFQGLDRETQYF
.	TRBV18	TRBJ2-5	.	TGTGCCAGCTCACCGCGAGGGCTGGAAGAGCAGTACTTC	CASSPRGLEEQYF
.	TRBV28	TRBJ2-7	.	TGTGCCAGCACTTTGGGGAATAGAGGGGTGCAGTACTTC	CASTLGNRGVQYF
.	TRBV11-3	TRBJ2-1	.	TGTGCCAGCAGCTTAACCGGCGATGAGCAGTTCTTC	CASSLTGDEQFF
.	TRBV10-3	TRBJ2-2	TRBD2	TGTGCCATCAGTGGGGGACTAGCGGGAGGGCCAGGCACCGGGGAGCTGTTTTTT	CAISGGLAGGPGTGELFF
.	TRBV2	TRBJ1-2	TRBD1	TGTGCCAGCAGTCGACAGGGGCGGGATGGCTACACCTTC	CASSRQGRDGYTF
.	TRBV7-6	TRBJ2-5	TRBD1	TGTGCCAGCAGCTTGGGACAGATACCGGGCGAGACCCAGTACTTC	CASSLGQIPGETQYF
.	TRBV7-8	TRBJ1-2	.	TGTGCCAGCAGCCTTGCGACAGTTAACTATGGCTACACCTTC	CASSLATVNYGYTF
.	TRBV2	TRBJ2-7	TRBD1	TGTGCCAGCAACAGGGGGCGAGACGAGCAGTACTTC	CASNRGRDEQYF
.	TRBV11-2	TRBJ2-1	TRBD2	TGTGCCAGCAGCTTATCCCGCGGACTAGCGGGCAATGAGCAGTTCTTC	CASSLSRGLAGNEQFF
.	TRBV27	TRBJ2-4	.	TGTGCCAGCCTCTCGAAGATTATAGCCAAAAACATTCAGTACTTC	CASLSKIIAKNIQYF
.	TRBV5-4	TRBJ2-5	.	TGTGCCAGCTCCCGGCAGACGGGGGAGACCCAGTACTTC	CASSRQTGETQYF
.	TRBV18	TRBJ2-3	TRBD1	TGTGCCAGCTCAGGGGACAGGAGCACAGATACGCAGTATTTT	CASSGDRSTDTQYF
.	TRBV28	TRBJ1-1	.	TGTGCCAGCAGTCCCCGGGGGGGTACTGAAGCTTTCTTT	CASSPRGGTEAFF
.	TRBV7-3	TRBJ2-3	.	TGTGCCAGCAGCTTAACTGGAGGAGGGGATACGCAGTATTTT	CASSLTGGGDTQYF
once	TRBV7-9	TRBJ2-7	.	TGTGCCAGCAGCACCTGGGCAGGGAATTACGAGCAGTACTTC	CASSTWAGNYEQYF
once	TRBV7-2	TRBJ1-1	TRBD1	TGTGCCAGCAGCTTACGTGGACAGGGTAGGACTGAAGCTTTCTTT	CASSLRGQGRTEAFF
.	TRBV7-2	TRBJ2-1	TRBD2	TGTGCCAGCACCTCCCAAGCGGGGGTCTACAATGAGCAGTTCTTC	CASTSQAGVYNEQFF
.	TRBV9	TRBJ2-7	.	TGTGCCAGCAGCGTAGTAGGCAGGAGTGACGAGCAGTACTTC	CASSVVGRSDEQYF
.	TRBV6-6	TRBJ2-5	.	TGTGCCAGCAGTACACAAGAGACCCAGTACTTC	CASSTQETQYF
.	TRBV7-2	TRBJ1-5	.	TGTGCCAGCAGCAGTCTGGGGGGCGGTAATCAGCCCCAGCATTTT	CASSSLGGGNQPQHF
.	TRBV29-1	TRBJ1-4	.	TGCAGCGCTCAAGGTGGGGGGGACGGTGAAAAACTGTTTTTT	CSAQGGGDGEKLFF
.	TRBV10-3	TRBJ2-6	TRBD1	TGTGCCATCAGTGACGCCAGGGGGTATGGGGCCAACGTCCTGACTTTC	CAISDARGYGANVLTF
.	TRBV10-3	TRBJ2-1	TRBD2	TGTGCCATCAGTGGCCTTATCGGGCTAGCGGGGAATGAGCAGTTCTTC	CAISGLIGLAGNEQFF
medium-sized	TRBV7-9	TRBJ2-5	.	TGTGCCAGCAGCGTAGCTGGGCAAGAGACCCAGTACTTC	CASSVAGQETQYF
.	TRBV18	TRBJ1-5	.	TGTGCCAGCTCACCAGAGAGCAATCAGCCCCAGCATTTT	CASSPESNQPQHF
.	TRBV28	TRBJ1-4	.	TGTGCCAGCAGCCCCTACGGCACTAATGAAAAACTGTTTTTT	CASSPYGTNEKLFF
once	TRBV2	TRBJ2-2	.	TGTGCCAGCAACTACTCCCCGAACACCGGGGAGCTGTTTTTT	CASNYSPNTGELFF
.	TRBV11-3	TRBJ2-1	TRBD2	TGTGCCAGCAGCCCCCGAGCGGGAGGGCCAGGGTATAATGAGCAGTTCTTC	CASSPRAGGPGYNEQFF
.	TRBV7-9	TRBJ1-1	TRBD1	TGTGCCAGCAGCTTCGACAGGGCGAACACTGAAGCTTTCTTT	CASSFDRANTEAFF
.	TRBV30	TRBJ1-1	TRBD1	TGTGCGACCAGTGGGGGGGAATCAGGGGGGAACACTGAAGCTTTCTTT	CATSGGESGGNTEAFF
.	TRBV2	TRBJ2-1	TRBD2	TGTGCCAGCAGCCGAACCGGGAGGGGGTCTTACTACAATGAGCAGTTCTTC	CASSRTGRGSYYNEQFF
.	TRBV6-5	TRBJ2-1	TRBD1	TGTGCCAGCAGTTCAACACGACAGGGTAATGAGCAGTTCTTC	CASSSTRQGNEQFF
.	TRBV30	TRBJ1-1	TRBD1	TGTGCCTGGAGTGTACAGACAGGGCGAGCTTTCTTT	CAWSVQTGRAFF
once	TRBV18	TRBJ2-2	.	TGTGCCAGCTCACCGGATTCGAACACCGGGGAGCTGTTTTTT	CASSPDSNTGELFF
.	TRBV7-3	TRBJ1-4	.	TGTGCCAGCAGCTTAAACAGGGATGAAAAACTGTTTTTT	CASSLNRDEKLFF
medium-sized	TRBV5-6	TRBJ1-4	.	TGTGCCAGCAAAGTCCAGGGGCTAGCAACTAATGAAAAACTGTTTTTT	CASKVQGLATNEKLFF
.	TRBV5-1	TRBJ2-1	TRBD2	TGCGCCAGCAGCTTGGATGCGGGACTAGCGGGATCTGAGCAGTTCTTC	CASSLDAGLAGSEQFF
.	TRBV19	TRBJ2-7	TRBD1	TGTGCCAGTAACAGCCGGACAGGAACCTACGAGCAGTACTTC	CASNSRTGTYEQYF
.	TRBV2	TRBJ1-1	.	TGTGCCAGCAGCCTCAACGCTGAAGCTTTCTTT	CASSLNAEAFF
.	TRBV2	TRBJ1-1	.	TGTGCCAGCAATACAGCGAACCTTTACACTGAAGCTTTCTTT	CASNTANLYTEAFF
once	TRBV15	TRBJ1-1	.	TGTGCCACCAGCAGAGGTCTACACCGGGGGGATGGTGAAGCTTTCTTT	CATSRGLHRGDGEAFF
.	TRBV6-6	TRBJ2-7	.	TGTGCCAGCATCAGAGGGACTGGTTCCTACGAGCAGTACTTC	CASIRGTGSYEQYF